The next 8 T cell receptor beta chains were all read from a single sample in a study of post-analysis software for immune sequencing data. Prepared TCR beta cDNA libraries contained unique molecular identifiers. Each CDR3 protein is one row after TCRdb ran MiXCR on the PCR reads. Seen here are about 540,000 distinct CDR3 sequences, around a third observed once, and the top ten hold 4.5% to 7.5%. The study, taken as a whole, reports: In patients, about 5 TRBV segments were more frequent than in controls, with TRBV5-6, TRBV5-1 and TRBV20-1 among them.

These receptors lack a known antigen. The sequenced sample consisted of blood. Receptor source: a girl under 18 with multiple sclerosis.

J is TRBJ2-5 and V is TRBV12-3 or TRBV12-4; no reliable D call. The DNA end favors TRBJ2-7, so the J call may be wrong. The CDR3 spans 11 residues. The CDR3 is CASSVLNEQYF. The CDR3 nucleotides read TGTGCCAGCAGTGTCCTTAACGAGCAGTACTTC.

This clonotype has only a few counts. The chain carries TRBV6-2 or TRBV6-3 and TRBJ2-5; D unclear. V was clipped by 2 bases and J by 2 bases, with 15 bases between them. The CDR3 sequence is 16 residues long. Germline loops: CDR1 MNHEY, CDR2 SVGEGT. The CDR3 reads CASSYPTVLSQETQYF. In nucleotides, the CDR3 is TGTGCCAGCAGTTACCCGACGGTACTATCTCAAGAGACCCAGTACTTC.

In this sample, this clonotype turned up a few times. The chain joins TRBV7-2 to TRBJ2-5; TRBD1 aligns across 9 bases. The J call is doubtful: the DNA matches TRBJ2-7 better. CDR3 length: 18 amino acids. Germline V CDR1 and CDR2: SGHTA, FQGNSA. The CDR3, as DNA: TGTGCCAGCAGCTTAGACCCTTCCGGGACAGGGTACTTCTACGAGCAGTACTTC. Amino acid sequence: CASSLDPSGTGYFYEQYF.

The chain employs TRBV5-5 and TRBJ1-1; the D gene is possibly TRBD1 (5 bases). CDR3 length: 14 residues. CDR1 and CDR2 from the germline V gene are SGHKS and YYEKEE (reference sequence). Trimming left V 1 base short and J 1 base short, with 8 bases between. The chain's CDR3 is CASSLFRGNTEAFF. The CDR3 DNA reads as TGTGCCAGCAGCTTGTTTAGGGGGAACACTGAAGCTTTCTTT. The complete variable domain, with remaining parts taken from reference TRBV5-5 and TRBJ1-1, reads DAGVTQSPTHLIKTRGQQVTLRCSPISGHKSVSWYQQVLGQGPQFIFQYYEKEERGRGNFPDRFSARQFPNYSSELNVNALLLGDSALYLCASSLFRGNTEAFFGQGTRLTVV.

The chain combines TRBV7-6 with TRBJ2-7; TRBD2 matches 7 bases. V shed 6 bases, J shed 0 bases, and the junction held 8 bases outside the gene matches. The CDR3 covers 15 residues. CDR1 is SGHVS and CDR2 is FNYEAQ in the germline V gene. CDR3 in DNA: TGTGCCAGCAGGGGTGGGCGGGGGAGCTCCTACGAGCAGTACTTC. This gives the protein CASRGGRGSSYEQYF.

This clonotype has just a few counts. This chain connects TRBV6-1 to TRBJ1-2, with 8 bases matching TRBD1. This CDR3 has 14 residues. The V gene's germline CDR1 is MNHNS and CDR2 SASEGT. The V gene end was trimmed by 6 bases and the J gene end by 2 bases; junction bases not matched to a gene: 5. CDR3 residues: CASSQTGENYGYTF. The CDR3 coding sequence is TGTGCCAGCAGCCAGACAGGGGAGAACTATGGCTACACCTTC.

This clonotype has more than one count but fewer than ten. The gene calls are TRBV6-5 and TRBJ1-1; maybe TRBD1 (6 bases). Germline CDR1 is MNHEY and CDR2 is SVGAGI. V gave up 6 bases and J gave up 0 bases, with 11 bases separating them. CDR3 length: 14 residues. The DNA of the CDR3 is TGTGCCAGCAGAGGGGGGGGTGTGAACACTGAAGCTTTCTTT. Its translation: CASRGGGVNTEAFF.

This clonotype has just a few counts. This sequence joins TRBV7-3 and TRBJ2-1; maybe TRBD1 (6 bases). This CDR3 contains 16 residues. Trimming took 5 bases from V and 8 from J, leaving 22 bases between them. Germline CDR1 SGHTA, CDR2 FQGTGA. The CDR3 DNA reads as TGTGCCAGCAGCGCCCGGGACACCCACTCAGGCCATGAGCAGTTCTTC. This translates into CASSARDTHSGHEQFF.